Listed here are 4 T cell receptor beta chains from one sample, sequenced in a study of beta chain features in type 1 diabetes. Study-level findings and limits: For Type 1 diabetes patients, all four CD4+ subsets carried TCRB CDR3s that were moderately but significantly shorter.

Which antigens these TCRs recognize remains unknown. Every bit of the isolated RNA underwent reverse transcription, so sequencing read expressed TCRB transcripts. The assay was immunoSEQ multiplex PCR, and TCRdb's table has in-frame clones only and misses some. The sample records 130,000 to 150,000 clones, about 13% being singletons. The specimen sequenced was central memory CD4+ T cells from blood. The origin of the receptors is a man aged 18 to 29 with type 1 diabetes.

The genes are TRBV25-1 and TRBJ1-1; D is possibly TRBD1 (5 bases). In germline, CDR1 is MGHDK, CDR2 SYGVNS. Trimming removed 4 bases from V and 3 bases from J, with 12 bases in between. CDR3 length: 14 residues. CDR3 bases: TGTGCCAGCAGTGCATCAAAGGGGTACACTGAAGCTTTCTTT. Translation gives CASSASKGYTEAFF.

The CDR3 spells CASSYSKGDTQYF. The CDR3 DNA reads TGTGCCAGCAGTTACTCGAAGGGGGATACGCAGTATTTT. The chain couples TRBV6-5 to TRBJ2-3; D perhaps matches TRBD1 (5 bases). The CDR3 totals 13 residues. V lost 0 bases and J lost 6, with 7 bases in between. CDR1 is MNHEY and CDR2 is SVGAGI in the germline V gene.

Only a few counts were recorded for this clone. The chain combines TRBV5-1 with TRBJ2-5; 9 bases line up with TRBD1. V was pared by 5 bases and J by 4 bases, with 6 bases of the junction left unmatched. Per germline, CDR1 SGHRS and CDR2 YFSETQ. The CDR3 is made up of 14 amino acids. The CDR3 nucleotides are TGCGCCAGCAGGCCCACAGGGGGCAGAGAGACCCAGTACTTC. Its translation: CASRPTGGRETQYF.

The chain employs TRBV15 and TRBJ2-3; a weak D match, TRBD1 (6 bases). From germline, CDR1 is LNHNV and CDR2 YYDKDF (reference sequence). The CDR3 spans 17 residues. V dropped 1 base and J dropped 4 bases, with 18 bases sitting between them. The chain's CDR3 is CATSRANRASVSDTQYF. In DNA form, the CDR3 reads TGTGCCACCAGCAGAGCCAACAGGGCCTCCGTCTCAGATACGCAGTATTTT.